This TCR beta chain was retrieved from a study of vaccination and CD4 T cells after COVID-19. Treatment: roughly 10-day PBMC culture with coronavirus spike peptide pools or control peptides (ViraFEST assay). The Oncomine TCR Beta short-read assay was applied to DNA of cultured CD4+ T cells. MiXCR was run by TCRdb on the PCR reads, yielding one entry per CDR3 protein. The sample has fewer than 20,000 distinct CDR3 sequences, around 70% seen once. About this clonotype: Its antigen is not known.

What was sequenced was CD4+ T cells from blood, cultured in vitro. The receptor comes from a human donor who had recovered from COVID-19.

The CDR3 here is CASSRGSHTDTQYF. The CDR3 DNA reads as TGTGCCAGCAGCCGTGGGAGTCACACAGATACGCAGTATTTT. V and J are TRBV27 and TRBJ2-3; weak D call: TRBD2 (5 bases). Germline V gives CDR1 MNHEY, CDR2 SMNVEV (reference sequence). This CDR3 is 14 amino acids long. V lost 6 bases and J lost 2, with 12 bases in between.